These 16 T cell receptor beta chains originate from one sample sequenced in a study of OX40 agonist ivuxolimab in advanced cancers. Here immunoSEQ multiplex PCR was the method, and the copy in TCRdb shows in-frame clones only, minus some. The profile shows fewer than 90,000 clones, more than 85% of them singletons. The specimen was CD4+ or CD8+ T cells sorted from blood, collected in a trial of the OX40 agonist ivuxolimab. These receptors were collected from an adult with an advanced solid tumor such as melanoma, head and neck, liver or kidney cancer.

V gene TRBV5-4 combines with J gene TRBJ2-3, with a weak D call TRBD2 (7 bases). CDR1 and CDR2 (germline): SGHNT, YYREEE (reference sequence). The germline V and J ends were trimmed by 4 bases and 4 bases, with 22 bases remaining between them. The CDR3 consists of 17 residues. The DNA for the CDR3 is TGTGCCAGCAGCACTCCTTATAGGGGGGGAGAGTCAGATACGCAGTATTTT. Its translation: CASSTPYRGGESDTQYF.

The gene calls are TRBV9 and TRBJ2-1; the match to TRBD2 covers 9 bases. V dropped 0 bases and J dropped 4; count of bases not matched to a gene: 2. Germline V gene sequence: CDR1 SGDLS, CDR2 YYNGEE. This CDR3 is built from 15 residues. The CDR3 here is CASSVATSGYNEQFF. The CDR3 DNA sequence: TGTGCCAGCAGCGTAGCTACTAGCGGGTACAATGAGCAGTTCTTC.

DNA of the CDR3: TGTGCCAGCAGTTTATCGTTCCGGGACTGGTTGTACAATGAGCAGTTCTTC. Translating gives CASSLSFRDWLYNEQFF. The chain is built from TRBV27 and TRBJ2-1, with D tentatively TRBD2 (6 bases). Looked up from germline, CDR1 is MNHEY and CDR2 is SMNVEV (reference sequence). The CDR3 sequence is 17 residues long. The V end lost 0 bases, the J end lost 4 bases, and 16 bases lay between the germline ends.

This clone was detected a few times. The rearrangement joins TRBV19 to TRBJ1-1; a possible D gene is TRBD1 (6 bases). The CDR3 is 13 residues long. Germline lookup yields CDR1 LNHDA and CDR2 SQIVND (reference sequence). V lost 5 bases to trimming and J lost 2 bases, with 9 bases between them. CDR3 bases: TGTGCCAGTAGTGCACAGGGCAACACTGAAGCTTTCTTT. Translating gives CASSAQGNTEAFF. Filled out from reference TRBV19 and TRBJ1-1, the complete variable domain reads DGGITQSPKYLFRKEGQNVTLSCEQNLNHDAMYWYRQDPGQGLRLIYYSQIVNDFQKGDIAEGYSVSREKKESFPLTVTSAQKNPTAFYLCASSAQGNTEAFFGQGTRLTVV.

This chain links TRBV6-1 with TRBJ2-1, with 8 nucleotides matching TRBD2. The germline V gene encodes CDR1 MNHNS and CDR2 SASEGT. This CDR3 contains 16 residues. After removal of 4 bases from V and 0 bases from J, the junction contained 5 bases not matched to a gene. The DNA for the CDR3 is TGTGCCAGCAGTGGGCCGGGGACTAGCTCCTACAATGAGCAGTTCTTC. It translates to CASSGPGTSSYNEQFF.

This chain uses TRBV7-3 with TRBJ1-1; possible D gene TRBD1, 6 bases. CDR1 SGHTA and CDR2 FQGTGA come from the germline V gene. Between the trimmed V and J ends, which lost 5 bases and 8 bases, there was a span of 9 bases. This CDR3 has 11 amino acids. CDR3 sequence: CASSKGTEAFF. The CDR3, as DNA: TGTGCCAGCAGCAAGGGGACAGAAGCTTTCTTT.

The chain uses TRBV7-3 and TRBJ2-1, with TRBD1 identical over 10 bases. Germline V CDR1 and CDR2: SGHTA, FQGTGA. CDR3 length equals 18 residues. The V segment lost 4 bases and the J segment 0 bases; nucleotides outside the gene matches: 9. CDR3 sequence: CASSSFPGTGASYNEQFF. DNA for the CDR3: TGTGCCAGCAGCTCGTTCCCCGGGACAGGGGCCTCCTACAATGAGCAGTTCTTC.

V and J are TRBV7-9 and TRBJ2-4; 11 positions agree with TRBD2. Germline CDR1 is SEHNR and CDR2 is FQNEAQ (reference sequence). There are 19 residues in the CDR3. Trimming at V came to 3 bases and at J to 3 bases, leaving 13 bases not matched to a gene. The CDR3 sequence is CASSFGTSGFEESKNIQYF. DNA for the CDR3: TGTGCCAGCAGCTTTGGGACTAGCGGTTTTGAAGAGAGCAAAAACATTCAGTACTTC.

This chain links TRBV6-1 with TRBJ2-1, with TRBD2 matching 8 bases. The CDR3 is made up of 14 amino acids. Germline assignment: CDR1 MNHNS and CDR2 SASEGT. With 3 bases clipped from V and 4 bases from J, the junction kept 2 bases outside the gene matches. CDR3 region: CASSDAGGYNEQFF. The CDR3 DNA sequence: TGTGCCAGCAGTGATGCGGGGGGTTACAATGAGCAGTTCTTC.

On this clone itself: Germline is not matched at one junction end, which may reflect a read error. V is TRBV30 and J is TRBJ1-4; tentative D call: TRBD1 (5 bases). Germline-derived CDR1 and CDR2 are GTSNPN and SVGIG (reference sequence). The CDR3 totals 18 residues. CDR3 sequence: CAWRLTGDPFRYHEELFF. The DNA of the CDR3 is TGTGCCTGGAGACTAACGGGGGACCCCTTCCGATACCATGAAGAACTGTTTTTT.

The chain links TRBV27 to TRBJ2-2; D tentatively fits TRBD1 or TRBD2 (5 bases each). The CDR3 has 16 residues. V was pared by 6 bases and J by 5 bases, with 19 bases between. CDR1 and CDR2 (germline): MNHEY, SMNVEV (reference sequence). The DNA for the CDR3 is TGTGCCAGCAGCCTACGGGGCCTTAGCCTAACCGGGGAGCTGTTTTTT. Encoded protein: CASSLRGLSLTGELFF.

In nucleotides, the CDR3 is TGTGCCAGTAGTCTTTCAGATACGCAGTATTTT. This translates into CASSLSDTQYF. The chain has TRBV19 and TRBJ2-3; D is undetermined. The CDR3 has 11 residues. Between the trimmed V and J ends, which lost 5 bases and 4 bases, there was a span of 4 bases. The germline gives CDR1 LNHDA, CDR2 SQIVND (reference sequence). The full variable domain, completed using reference TRBV19 and TRBJ2-3, is DGGITQSPKYLFRKEGQNVTLSCEQNLNHDAMYWYRQDPGQGLRLIYYSQIVNDFQKGDIAEGYSVSREKKESFPLTVTSAQKNPTAFYLCASSLSDTQYFGPGTRLTVL.

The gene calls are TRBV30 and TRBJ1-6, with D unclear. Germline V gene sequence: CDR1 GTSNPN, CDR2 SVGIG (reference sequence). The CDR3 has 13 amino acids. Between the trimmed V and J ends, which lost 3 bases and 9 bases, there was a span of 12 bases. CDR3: CAWRRGQSSPLHF. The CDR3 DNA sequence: TGTGCCTGGAGGCGTGGGCAATCTTCACCCCTCCACTTT. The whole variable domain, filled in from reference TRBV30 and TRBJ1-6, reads SQTIHQWPATLVQPVGSPLSLECTVEGTSNPNLYWYRQAAGRGLQLLFYSVGIGQISSEVPQNLSASRPQDRQFILSSKKLLLSDSGFYLCAWRRGQSSPLHFGNGTRLTVT.

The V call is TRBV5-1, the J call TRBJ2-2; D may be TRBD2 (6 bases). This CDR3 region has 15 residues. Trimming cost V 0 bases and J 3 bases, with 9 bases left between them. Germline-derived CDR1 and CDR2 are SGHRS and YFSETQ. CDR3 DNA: TGCGCCAGCAGCTTGGACGGGAGAGACACCGGGGAGCTGTTTTTT. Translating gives CASSLDGRDTGELFF. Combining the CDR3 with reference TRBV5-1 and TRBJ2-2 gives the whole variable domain KAGVTQTPRYLIKTRGQQVTLSCSPISGHRSVSWYQQTPGQGLQFLFEYFSETQRNKGNFPGRFSGRQFSNSRSEMNVSTLELGDSALYLCASSLDGRDTGELFFGEGSRLTVL.

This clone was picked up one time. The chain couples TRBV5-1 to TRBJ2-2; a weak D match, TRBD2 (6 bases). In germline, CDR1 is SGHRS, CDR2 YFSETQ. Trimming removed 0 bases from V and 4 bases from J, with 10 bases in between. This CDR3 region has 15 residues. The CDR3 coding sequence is TGCGCCAGCAGCTTGGGCAGCGGGCGCACCGGGGAGCTGTTTTTT. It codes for CASSLGSGRTGELFF.

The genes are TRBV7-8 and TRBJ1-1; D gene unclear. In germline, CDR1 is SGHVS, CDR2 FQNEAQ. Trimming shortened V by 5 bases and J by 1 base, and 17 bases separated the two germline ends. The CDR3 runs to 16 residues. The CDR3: CASSLDFPPGNTEAFF. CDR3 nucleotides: TGTGCCAGCAGCCTAGACTTCCCCCCGGGGAACACTGAAGCTTTCTTT.